These T cell receptor beta chains were read from a single sample in a study of T cell responses to AZD1222 COVID-19 vaccine. The assay was immunoSEQ multiplex PCR, and TCRdb's table has in-frame clones only and misses some. This repertoire shows approximately 120,000 clones, roughly 93% found once; its top ten account for about 0.86%. This specimen consisted of peripheral blood, obtained on day 0 of AZD1222 vaccination. Receptor source: an adult in good health. Each CDR3 is given with its conserved first and last residue. A D gene is named only where the DNA matches it firmly. Rows may omit the clone size; those that give it use once, few, many or a size class.

TRBJ2-7	-	TRBV19	16	TRBD2	TGTGCCAGTAGTATAGGGCCGGACGGGGGGACCTACGAGCAGTACTTC	CASSIGPDGGTYEQYF
TRBJ2-7	-	TRBV6-5	15	-	TGTGCCAGCAGTTACTCGCCTGTAGTCCCAATCGGGCAGTACTTC	CASSYSPVVPIGQYF
TRBJ1-1	-	TRBV3-1/TRBV3-2	15	TRBD1	TGTGCCAGCAGCCAAGGATGGACAGGGAACACTGAAGCTTTCTTT	CASSQGWTGNTEAFF
TRBJ2-5	-	TRBV5-4	15	TRBD1	TGTGCCAGCAGCCCCGGACAGGGCGACCAAGAGACCCAGTACTTC	CASSPGQGDQETQYF
TRBJ1-1	-	TRBV9	14	-	TGTGCCAGCAGCGCAGGGACACCCAACACTGAAGCTTTCTTT	CASSAGTPNTEAFF
TRBJ2-5	-	TRBV7-9	13	-	TGTGCCAGCAGTCCGAACTGGAAAGAGACCCAGTACTTC	CASSPNWKETQYF
TRBJ1-2	-	TRBV2	14	TRBD1	TGTGCCAGCAGTACAGGGGCGTTATGGTATGGCTACACCTTC	CASSTGALWYGYTF
TRBJ1-2	-	TRBV27	16	-	TGTGCCAGCGGGAGCCTCGGGCATGGAGTCCCGGGGGGCTACACCTTC	CASGSLGHGVPGGYTF
TRBJ2-4	-	TRBV2	12	-	TGTGCCAGCAGTCAGGACAGTTTAATTCAGTACTTC	CASSQDSLIQYF
TRBJ2-5	-	TRBV10-3	16	TRBD1	TGTGCCATCAGTGAGTCGACCGGGACAGGTGGGGGGACCCAGTACTTC	CAISESTGTGGGTQYF
TRBJ1-2	-	TRBV28	13	-	TGTGCCAGCAGTTTATCGGGACTTAATGGCTACACCTTC	CASSLSGLNGYTF
TRBJ1-6	-	TRBV3-1/TRBV3-2	16	-	TGTGCCAGCAGCCAAGGTCTGTCGGGGGCGGGTTCACCCCTCCACTTT	CASSQGLSGAGSPLHF
TRBJ1-6	once	TRBV28	15	-	TGTGCCACCTTTCAGTGGGGGGCCAGGAATTCACCCCTCCACTTT	CATFQWGARNSPLHF
TRBJ1-2	-	TRBV30	12	-	TGTGCCTGGAGGACGGGGGGTTATGGCTACACCTTC	CAWRTGGYGYTF
TRBJ1-4	-	TRBV5-1	16	-	TGCGCCAGCAGCTTGGGACCCTCAGCAACTAATGAAAAACTGTTTTTT	CASSLGPSATNEKLFF
TRBJ1-1	-	TRBV6-5	13	TRBD1	TGTGCCAGCAGTCCCAGGGGGGAGGCCGAAGCTTTCTTT	CASSPRGEAEAFF
TRBJ2-2	-	TRBV10-3	15	TRBD1	TGTGCCATCAGAACAGGGGACACGAACACCGGGGAGCTGTTTTTT	CAIRTGDTNTGELFF
TRBJ1-2	-	TRBV19	15	-	TGTGCCAGTAGTCCGAGACAGACCATCTACAATGGCTACACCTTC	CASSPRQTIYNGYTF
TRBJ1-1	-	TRBV12-5	14	TRBD1	TGTGCTAGTGGTTTGGGTCCACAGGGGTCGGAAGCTTTCTTT	CASGLGPQGSEAFF
TRBJ1-5	-	TRBV28	12	-	TGTGCCAGCGTGGAAAGCAATCAGCCCCAGCATTTT	CASVESNQPQHF
TRBJ1-1	-	TRBV7-9	13	-	TGTGCCAGCAGCTGGGGCATGAACACTGAAGCTTTCTTT	CASSWGMNTEAFF
TRBJ2-7	-	TRBV6-6	12	TRBD1	TGTGCCAGCAGGGATACAGGGGCCGAGCAGTACTTC	CASRDTGAEQYF
TRBJ2-4	-	TRBV19	16	-	TGTGCCAGTAGTGTACAGGTGGGGTACGGCAAAAACATTCAGTACTTC	CASSVQVGYGKNIQYF
TRBJ1-4	-	TRBV3-1/TRBV3-2	16	-	TGTGCCAGCAGCCAAGAAGCTGCAGGTTTGCACGGAAAACTGTTTTTT	CASSQEAAGLHGKLFF
TRBJ2-4	few	TRBV19	13	TRBD1	TGTGCCAGTACCGATACAGGGGATGACATTCAGTACTTC	CASTDTGDDIQYF
TRBJ2-7	-	TRBV7-2	15	TRBD1	TGTGCCAGCAGCTTAACCCCGGGACAGTCCTACGAGCAGTACTTC	CASSLTPGQSYEQYF
TRBJ2-3	-	TRBV6-2/TRBV6-3	12	-	TGTGCCAGCAGTATCACCTTGGGGGCGCAGTATTTT	CASSITLGAQYF
TRBJ2-1	-	TRBV5-4	15	-	TGTGCCAGCAGCTTGGCTTCCGACTCCTACAATGAGCAGTTCTTC	CASSLASDSYNEQFF
TRBJ1-2	-	TRBV11-2	14	-	TGTGCCAGCAGCCCCCAGACAGGCCTCTGGGGCTACACCTTC	CASSPQTGLWGYTF
TRBJ2-7	-	TRBV13	14	-	TGTGCCAGCAGCTTAGGCCTGGGCCGCTACGAGCAGTACTTC	CASSLGLGRYEQYF
TRBJ2-7	-	TRBV7-9	13	TRBD2	TGTGCCAGCATCCCTAGCGGTTCCTACGAGCAGTACTTC	CASIPSGSYEQYF
TRBJ2-3	-	TRBV29-1	14	-	TGCAGCTCGACCCTTGGCGGGCCTGCAGATACGCAGTATTTT	CSSTLGGPADTQYF
TRBJ2-2	-	TRBV11-3	17	-	TGTGCCAGCAGCTTAGCGCTGGGGGCCTTTAACACCGGGGAGCTGTTTTTT	CASSLALGAFNTGELFF
TRBJ1-1	-	TRBV11-3	12	-	TGTGCCAGCAGCAACGCGGGTTTGGAAGCTTTCTTT	CASSNAGLEAFF
TRBJ2-3	-	TRBV24-1	14	-	TGTGCCACCAGCGGACCGGGACCCACAGATACGCAGTATTTT	CATSGPGPTDTQYF
TRBJ1-6	-	TRBV6-5	14	TRBD1	TGTGCCAGCAGACAGGGGACCTATAATTCACCCCTCCACTTT	CASRQGTYNSPLHF
TRBJ1-1	-	TRBV5-1	17	TRBD1	TGCGCCAGCAGCTTGAGACCGGGACAGGTAGAGAACACTGAAGCTTTCTTT	CASSLRPGQVENTEAFF
TRBJ2-3	-	TRBV11-2	14	TRBD2	TGTGCCAGCCGGGGGGAGGAGGGCACAGATACGCAGTATTTT	CASRGEEGTDTQYF
TRBJ1-3	-	TRBV14	18	-	TGTGCCAGCAGCCAAGATCCTAACAGAAGTTTCTCTGGAAACACCATATATTTT	CASSQDPNRSFSGNTIYF
TRBJ1-5	-	TRBV3-1/TRBV3-2	16	TRBD1	TGTGCCAGCAGCCCAGGGACAGGGATTGGCAATCAGCCCCAGCATTTT	CASSPGTGIGNQPQHF
TRBJ1-1	-	TRBV11-3	14	-	TGTGCCAGCAGCACCGGACAGCCGAACACTGAAGCTTTCTTT	CASSTGQPNTEAFF
TRBJ1-1	-	TRBV28	14	TRBD1	TGTGCCAGCAGTTCCCTCGACAGGGTAACTGAAGCTTTCTTT	CASSSLDRVTEAFF
TRBJ2-5	once	TRBV4-1	15	-	TGCGCCCGCTGGGGCCGGGACTCCCTACAAGAGACCCAGTACTTC	CARWGRDSLQETQYF
TRBJ1-2	-	TRBV27	13	-	TGTGCCAGCAGTTTATCGTTCTATTATGGCTACACCTTC	CASSLSFYYGYTF
TRBJ1-1	-	TRBV5-4	15	TRBD1	TGTGCCAAGACGACAGGGCCCCGGGGGGAGACTGAAGCTTTCTTT	CAKTTGPRGETEAFF
TRBJ2-7	-	TRBV15	14	-	TGTGCCACCGGACGGGGCAGGATAGGGGACGAGCAGTACTTC	CATGRGRIGDEQYF
TRBJ2-1	few	TRBV7-9	14	-	TGTGCCAGCAGTCTCCAAGGGCGTGTAGGTGAGCAGTTCTTC	CASSLQGRVGEQFF
TRBJ1-1	once	TRBV7-3	13	-	TGTGCCAGCAGCTTATTAAAGGGAACTGAAGCTTTCTTT	CASSLLKGTEAFF
TRBJ2-1	-	TRBV6-6	14	-	TGTGCCAGCAGTTACTCCCGGACTCCCTGGGGGCAGTTCTTC	CASSYSRTPWGQFF
TRBJ1-5	-	TRBV5-8	13	-	TGTGCCAGCAGCTTCGGTAGCAATCAGCCCCAGCATTTT	CASSFGSNQPQHF
TRBJ1-2	-	TRBV7-8	13	-	TGTGCCAGCAGCGCCGGGACCGCGCAAGGCTACACCTTC	CASSAGTAQGYTF
TRBJ1-2	once	TRBV9	16	TRBD1	TGTGCCAGCAGCGTAGGTCTTCTGGACAGGGACTATGGCTACACCTTC	CASSVGLLDRDYGYTF
TRBJ1-2	-	TRBV13	14	TRBD1	TGTGCCAGCAGCCTCCAACAGGGGTACGAGGGCTACACCTTC	CASSLQQGYEGYTF
TRBJ1-6	-	TRBV6-5	13	-	TGTGCCAGCATGAGGGATTATAATTCACCCCTCCACTTT	CASMRDYNSPLHF
TRBJ1-2	once	TRBV24-1	14	TRBD1	TGTGCCACCAGTGATGGGGACAGGGAAGATGGCTACACCTTC	CATSDGDREDGYTF
TRBJ2-3	-	TRBV13	14	TRBD1	TGTGCCAGCAGCATTGGGACAGCTTATAATACGCAGTATTTT	CASSIGTAYNTQYF
TRBJ1-2	once	TRBV27	14	-	TGTGCCAGCAGTTTAACGTCGCCCAACTATGGCTACACCTTC	CASSLTSPNYGYTF
TRBJ2-3	-	TRBV7-9	14	-	TGTGCCAGCAGCCCTGAAATTGTAGTAGGTACGCAGTATTTT	CASSPEIVVGTQYF
TRBJ2-7	-	TRBV27	14	TRBD1	TGTGCCAGCAGACAATCCGGGACAGACCACGAGCAGTACTTC	CASRQSGTDHEQYF
TRBJ1-2	-	TRBV5-4	14	-	TGTGCCAGCAGCTTGAAGGGTTTGGGCTATGGCTACACCTTC	CASSLKGLGYGYTF